The rows below give T cell receptor beta chains drawn from one sample of a study of vaccination effects on CD4 cells after COVID-19. For these receptors, no antigen is known. Using immunoSEQ multiplex PCR, the repertoire was profiled, and TCRdb retains in-frame clones only, with some absent. Among tens of thousands of clones, around 71% were seen once, and the ten largest hold under 15%. The sequenced sample was CD4+ T cells from PBMCs cultured with HCoV-OC43 spike peptides, obtained before COVID-19 vaccination. The receptors shown here come from a human donor who received a COVID-19 vaccine. The CDR3 runs from the conserved cysteine through the conserved F or W. Each record gives: V gene, clone size, D gene, J gene, CDR3 DNA, CDR3 protein. The D gene is left open where the match is weak. Size tells how often a clone was seen (once, few, many) or the class of an expanded clone, and some rows leave it out.

TRBV3-1/TRBV3-2,.,.,TRBJ1-6,TGTGCCAGCAGCCAAGGCGAGGGGTGGAATTCACCCCTCCACTTT,CASSQGEGWNSPLHF
TRBV10-3,.,TRBD2,TRBJ2-2,TGTGCCATCGGACTAGTTTCCGGGGAGCTGTTTTTT,CAIGLVSGELFF
TRBV6-5,.,.,TRBJ1-2,TGTGCCAGCAGTTACGACAGGAGCTATGGCTACACCTTC,CASSYDRSYGYTF
TRBV7-8,.,.,TRBJ1-5,TGTGCCAGCAGCTTAGCGGGCGCGTATAGCAATCAGCCCCAGCATTTT,CASSLAGAYSNQPQHF
TRBV29-1,.,.,TRBJ1-2,TGCAGCGTTGTTCTGGGGTATGGCTACACCTTC,CSVVLGYGYTF
TRBV13,.,.,TRBJ1-1,TGTGCCAGCAGTGTAGGTTTAGGAGCTTTCTTT,CASSVGLGAFF
TRBV19,once,TRBD1,TRBJ1-5,TGTGCCAGTAGTACAACAGGACAGGGGCGGCAGCCCCAGCATTTT,CASSTTGQGRQPQHF
TRBV24-1,.,.,TRBJ1-1,TGTGCCACCAGTGATTTTCCCGGGGCCCCCCTTGGGCAGGAGGCGAACACTGAAGCTTTCTTT,CATSDFPGAPLGQEANTEAFF
TRBV6-1,.,.,TRBJ1-2,TGTGCCAGCAGTGAACCCGGAGCTAACTATGGCTACACCTTC,CASSEPGANYGYTF
TRBV7-9,.,.,TRBJ1-1,TGTGCCAGCACCCCCCGTCCTGACGAGACATCGAACACTGAAGCTTTCTTT,CASTPRPDETSNTEAFF
TRBV16,.,.,TRBJ2-7,TGTGCCAGCAGCCAATCGCTTGGGTACGAGCAGTACTTC,CASSQSLGYEQYF
TRBV6-5,.,.,TRBJ2-5,TGTGCCAGCAGTTACTCCCGACACACCCAAGAGACCCAGTACTTC,CASSYSRHTQETQYF
TRBV10-3,few,.,TRBJ2-7,TGTGCCATCAGTGATAGTAGGGTTAATCGGTACTTC,CAISDSRVNRYF
TRBV7-8,.,.,TRBJ1-1,TGTGCCAGCAGCTTAGCGTCAGGAGGCACTGAAGCTTTCTTT,CASSLASGGTEAFF
TRBV10-1,.,TRBD2,TRBJ2-5,TGCGCCAGCAGTGACCCGGGACTAGCGGGAGGGCCCTCGGAGACCCAGTACTTC,CASSDPGLAGGPSETQYF
TRBV2,.,.,TRBJ2-7,TGTGCCAGCAGTTTGGGGGCGGGAGCCGAGCAGTACTTC,CASSLGAGAEQYF
TRBV3-1/TRBV3-2,medium-sized,TRBD2,TRBJ2-2,TGTGCCAGCAGCCAAAGGCTAGCGGGGACCGGGGAGCTGTTTTTT,CASSQRLAGTGELFF
TRBV3-1/TRBV3-2,.,TRBD2,TRBJ2-5,TGTGCCAGCAGCCAAGAACCCCATCGGGGGGGTCAAGAGACCCAGTACTTC,CASSQEPHRGGQETQYF
TRBV29-1,.,.,TRBJ2-5,TGCAGCGTTGGGAGTGGAGGAGAGACCCAGTACTTC,CSVGSGGETQYF
TRBV6-5,.,.,TRBJ2-1,TGTGCCAGCAGTCTGGGATCGCCTTCTGAGCAGTTCTTC,CASSLGSPSEQFF
TRBV10-1,.,TRBD2,TRBJ2-3,TGCGCCAGCAGCCTGCGGGAGACAGATACGCAGTATTTT,CASSLRETDTQYF
TRBV12-2,.,.,TRBJ1-5,TGTGCAAGTCGCTTAGGAAGTGAGGGGTGGCATCAGCCCCAGCATTTT,CASRLGSEGWHQPQHF
TRBV14,.,TRBD2,TRBJ2-1,TGTGCCAGCAGCCATGACGCGGGGCGGGGGGGAAACAATGAGCAGTTCTTC,CASSHDAGRGGNNEQFF
TRBV10-3,.,TRBD1,TRBJ1-1,TGTGCCATCAGAGGACAGGGAGAGTTGAACACTGAAGCTTTCTTT,CAIRGQGELNTEAFF
TRBV2,.,TRBD2,TRBJ2-5,TGTGCCAGCAGTGCCTTTGGGACTAGCGGGGGGGAGACCCAGTACTTC,CASSAFGTSGGETQYF
TRBV4-1,few,TRBD1,TRBJ1-1,TGCGCCAGCAGCCTCATGGGGAGGGGGCTCGGGACTGAAGCTTTCTTT,CASSLMGRGLGTEAFF
TRBV5-1,.,TRBD1,TRBJ1-2,TGCGCCAGCAGTTTGTGGGGACAGCAACGAGAGCTTGGTGGCTATGGCTACACCTTC,CASSLWGQQRELGGYGYTF
TRBV5-4,.,TRBD1,TRBJ2-5,TGTGCCAGCAGCTCTTCCGCGACAGGGGTCGGGACCCAGTACTTC,CASSSSATGVGTQYF
TRBV7-9,.,.,TRBJ1-2,TGTGCCAGCAGCGGTCGAGAACTTAGCTATGGCTACACCTTC,CASSGRELSYGYTF
TRBV7-8,.,TRBD2,TRBJ2-5,TGTGCCAGCAGCTTGCAGGGAGGGCAAGAGACCCAGTACTTC,CASSLQGGQETQYF
TRBV5-1,.,.,TRBJ1-2,TGCGCCAGCAGCTTGTGGCAGGGCCTAGGGTATGGCTACACCTTC,CASSLWQGLGYGYTF
TRBV6-5,.,.,TRBJ2-3,TGTGCCAGCAGTAGGCCCTTAGAAGATACGCAGTATTTT,CASSRPLEDTQYF
TRBV4-1,.,TRBD1,TRBJ1-2,TGCGCCAGCAGCCAAGGTATAGGACAGGGCTATGGCTACACCTTC,CASSQGIGQGYGYTF
TRBV6-1,.,TRBD2,TRBJ2-1,TGTGCCAGCAGTGAAGCAACTAGCGGGAGGGGAGAGCAGTTCTTC,CASSEATSGRGEQFF
TRBV5-1,.,.,TRBJ1-2,TGCGCCAGCAGCTCGCTGACAACCGATTATGGCTACACCTTC,CASSSLTTDYGYTF
TRBV9,.,TRBD2,TRBJ2-3,TGTGCCAGCAGCGTAGGGGCTAGCGGAGGAGATACGCAGTATTTT,CASSVGASGGDTQYF
TRBV24-1,.,.,TRBJ1-1,TGTGCCACCAGGGGGCTGGGGAACACTGAAGCTTTCTTT,CATRGLGNTEAFF
TRBV4-1,.,.,TRBJ1-2,TGCGCCAGCAGCCAAGCTAGGGGCGGCCTCTATGGCTACACCTTC,CASSQARGGLYGYTF